This T cell receptor (beta chain) was observed in a study of blood T cell repertoires in COVID-19. Study-wide context: COVID-19 samples collected from the United States, Italy and Spain covered acute and convalescent phases. T cells, B-cell-depleted T cells, or PBMCs provided the cDNA or gDNA that served as material.

In the study's own analysis: Reference gene primers were amplified, and this amplification served to estimate nucleated cell counts. Measured with immunoSEQ multiplex PCR; TCRdb has only the in-frame clones, and not every one. The V and J calls and the clone size are those of that table, but D and trimming were determined from the DNA. The table lists 150,000 to 200,000 clones, approximately 90% of them singletons. The V gene end was trimmed by 6 bases and the J gene end by 0 bases; junction bases not matched to a gene: 7. Germline V CDR1 and CDR2: MNHEY, SVGAGI. There are 15 residues in the CDR3. V is TRBV6-5 and J is TRBJ2-5, with TRBD1 identical over 7 bases. The sequenced sample consisted of peripheral blood. This receptor was taken from a human donor in a cohort sampled during active COVID-19. DNA for the CDR3: TGTGCCAGCAGGACGACAGGGCCGAACCAAGAGACCCAGTACTTC. This codes for CASRTTGPNQETQYF.